What follows describes a single TCR beta chain. TCRdb reprocessed the 5' RACE reads and stores each CDR3 protein as one record, lacking DNA. This table lists 350,000 to 500,000 distinct CDR3 sequences. This sample was included in a study of monozygotic twins with inflammatory bowel disease. T cells were not sorted, and total RNA was isolated straight from whole blood. The sequenced material came from blood. This receptor was taken from a human donor with ulcerative colitis or Crohn's disease, or a healthy co-twin of an affected twin (not recorded which).

CDR3 residues: CASSLRAEKDTQYF. The chain is built from TRBV5-1 and TRBJ2-3; TCRdb names TRBD2, which stays unverified in the absence of DNA. This CDR3 spans 14 amino acids. Germline V gene data show CDR1 as SGHRS and CDR2 as YFSETQ.